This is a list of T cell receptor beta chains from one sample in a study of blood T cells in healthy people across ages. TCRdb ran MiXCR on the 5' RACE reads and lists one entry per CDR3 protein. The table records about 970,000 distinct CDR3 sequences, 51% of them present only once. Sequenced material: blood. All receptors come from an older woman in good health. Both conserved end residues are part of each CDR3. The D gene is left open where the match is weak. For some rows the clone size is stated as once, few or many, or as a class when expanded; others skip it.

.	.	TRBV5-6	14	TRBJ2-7	TGTGCCAGCAGCCGAGACATGACGTCCTACGAGCAGTACTTC	CASSRDMTSYEQYF
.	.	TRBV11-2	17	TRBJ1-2	TGTGCCAGCAGCTTAGGGCCAGGGGAATTTACCTCCTATGGCTACACCTTC	CASSLGPGEFTSYGYTF
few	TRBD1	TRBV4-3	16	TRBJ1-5	TGCGCCAGCAGCCAACTCTGGACAGGGGCTGATCAGCCCCAGCATTTT	CASSQLWTGADQPQHF
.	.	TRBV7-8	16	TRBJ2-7	TGTGCCAGCAGCTTTCCCAGAACCGCGTCTAAGTACGAGCAGTACTTC	CASSFPRTASKYEQYF
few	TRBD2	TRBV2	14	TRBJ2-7	TGTGCCAGCAGTGCCCTAGCGGAAGTCTACGAGCAGTACTTC	CASSALAEVYEQYF
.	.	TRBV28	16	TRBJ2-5	TGTGCCAGCAGTGCCCGGACAGAGATGTACCAAGAGACCCAGTACTTC	CASSARTEMYQETQYF
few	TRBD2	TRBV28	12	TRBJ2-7	TGTGCCAGCCATACGGGAGGGCACGAGCAGTACTTC	CASHTGGHEQYF
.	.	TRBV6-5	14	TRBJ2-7	TGTGCCAGCAGTTACGATAACAGGTCCGCCAAGCAGTACTTC	CASSYDNRSAKQYF
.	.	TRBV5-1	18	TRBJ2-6	TGCGCCAGCAGCTTGGGGTCAAATCCTCACTCTGGGGCCAACGTCCTGACTTTC	CASSLGSNPHSGANVLTF
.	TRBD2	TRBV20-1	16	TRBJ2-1	TGCAGTGCTAGAGATCCAGCGGGAAGCTCCTACAATGAGCAGTTCTTC	CSARDPAGSSYNEQFF
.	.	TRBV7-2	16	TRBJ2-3	TGTGCCAGCAGCTTAGGCATAGGACCTAGCACAGATACGCAGTATTTT	CASSLGIGPSTDTQYF
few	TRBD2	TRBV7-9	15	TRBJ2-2	TGTGCCAGCAGCTTAACTAGCGCAAACACCGGGGAGCTGTTTTTT	CASSLTSANTGELFF
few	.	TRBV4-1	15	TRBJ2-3	TGCGCCAGCAGCACCAGGGGTCTTAGCACAGATACGCAGTATTTT	CASSTRGLSTDTQYF
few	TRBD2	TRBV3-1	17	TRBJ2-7	TGTGCCAGCAGCCAAGATAGCGGGAGGGCTCTTTCTTACGAGCAGTACTTC	CASSQDSGRALSYEQYF
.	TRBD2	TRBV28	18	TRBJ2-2	TGTGCCAGCAGCCTCCTGGGTCCCCTAGCGGGAGAAGTCGGGGAGCTGTTTTTT	CASSLLGPLAGEVGELFF
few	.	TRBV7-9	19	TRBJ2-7	TGTGCCAGCAGCCCGCTAAACACTTTTCGGCGGACCCCCTCCTACGAGCAGTACTTC	CASSPLNTFRRTPSYEQYF
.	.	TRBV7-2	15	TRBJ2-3	TGCGCCAGCAGCTTAGTTGCAGGGGTTAAAGATACGCAGTATTTT	CASSLVAGVKDTQYF
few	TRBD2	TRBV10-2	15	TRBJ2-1	TGCGCCAGCAGTCGAGGACTAGCGGGAAAAAATGAGCAGTTCTTC	CASSRGLAGKNEQFF
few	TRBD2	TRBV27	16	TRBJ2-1	TGTGCCAGCAACCCGACCCGGACTAGCGTGTACAATGAGCAGTTCTTC	CASNPTRTSVYNEQFF
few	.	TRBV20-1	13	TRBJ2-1	TGCAGTGCTAGCAGAAGCTCCTACAATGAGCAGTTCTTC	CSASRSSYNEQFF
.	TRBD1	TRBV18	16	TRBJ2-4	TGTGCCAGCTCACACAAACCGGGACAGGGGGCTTGGGAGCAGTACTTC	CASSHKPGQGAWEQYF
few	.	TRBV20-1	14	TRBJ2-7	TGCAGTGCTAGGCCCGGGCAGGGGATACACGAGCAGTACTTC	CSARPGQGIHEQYF
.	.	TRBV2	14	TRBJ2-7	TGTGCCAGCAGTGAAAAAGGGATTTTTTACGAGCAGTACTTC	CASSEKGIFYEQYF
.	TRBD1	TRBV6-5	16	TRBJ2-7	TGTGCCAGCAGTTACTCGGCCGGGACAGGGGTCCACGAGCAGTACTTC	CASSYSAGTGVHEQYF
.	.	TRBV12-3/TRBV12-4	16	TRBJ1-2	TGTGCCAGCAGTTTCGGAGGGGGGGTTTTTAACTATGGCTACACCTTC	CASSFGGGVFNYGYTF
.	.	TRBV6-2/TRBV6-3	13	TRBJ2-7	TGTGCCAGCAGTTATAACACTGCCTACGAGCAGTACTTC	CASSYNTAYEQYF
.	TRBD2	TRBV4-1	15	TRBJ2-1	TGCGCCAGCAGCCAACAAGGACTAGCATGGGATGAGCAGTTCTTC	CASSQQGLAWDEQFF
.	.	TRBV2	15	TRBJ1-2	TGTGCCAGCAGTGAATCCCGGACAGATAACTATGGCTACACCTTC	CASSESRTDNYGYTF
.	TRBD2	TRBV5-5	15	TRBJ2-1	TGTGCCAGCAGCTTCGACAGTCGGGGGACTAGCTCGCAGTTCTTC	CASSFDSRGTSSQFF
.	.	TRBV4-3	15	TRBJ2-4	TGCGCCAGCAGCCAAGATCTAAGTCGGAGGGATTCGCAGTACTTC	CASSQDLSRRDSQYF
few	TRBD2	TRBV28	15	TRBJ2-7	TGTGCCAGCAGTCCCCCCGGGAGGGCCGTCTACGAGCAGTACTTC	CASSPPGRAVYEQYF
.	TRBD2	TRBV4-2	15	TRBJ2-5	TGTGCCAGCAGCCTTGTAGCGGGAGCGGGGGAGACCCAGTACTTC	CASSLVAGAGETQYF
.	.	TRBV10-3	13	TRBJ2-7	TGTGCCACACGGGTGGGGGAGGAAACCGAGCAGTACTTC	CATRVGEETEQYF
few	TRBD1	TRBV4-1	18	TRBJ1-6	TGCGCCAGCAGCCTAAAGCCTCCGGGACAGGGCAGGGGTTCACCCCTCCACTTT	CASSLKPPGQGRGSPLHF
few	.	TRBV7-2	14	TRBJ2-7	TGTGCCAGCAGCGACCCGGGACACCACTACGAGCAGTACTTC	CASSDPGHHYEQYF
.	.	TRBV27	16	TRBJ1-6	TGTGCCAGCAGTTTAGGGGGACCTTGGGGTAATTCACCCCTCCACTTT	CASSLGGPWGNSPLHF
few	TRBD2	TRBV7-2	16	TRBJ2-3	TGTGCCAGCAGTACTAGCGGGAGGGCTCGCACAGATACGCAGTATTTT	CASSTSGRARTDTQYF
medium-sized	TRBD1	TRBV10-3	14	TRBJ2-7	TGTGCCATCCAGCACGGGACAGTATACAATGAGCAGTACTTC	CAIQHGTVYNEQYF
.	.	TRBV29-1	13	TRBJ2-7	TGCAGCGTTGAAAGGGTGGCGGGGCACGAGCAGTACTTC	CSVERVAGHEQYF
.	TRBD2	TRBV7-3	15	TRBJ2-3	TGTGCCAGCAGCCCATTGGGGCGGGAGGGCGATACGCAGTATTTT	CASSPLGREGDTQYF
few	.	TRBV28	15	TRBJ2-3	TGTGCCAGCAGCCGTAATGGACAGCGGACAGATACGCAGTATTTT	CASSRNGQRTDTQYF
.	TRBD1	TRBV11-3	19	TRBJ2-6	TGTGCCAGCAGCACCTGGACAGGAAAAGGAAGGTCTGGGGCCAACGTCCTGACTTTC	CASSTWTGKGRSGANVLTF
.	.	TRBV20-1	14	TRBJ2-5	TGCAGTGCTAGAGATCTCGTTAACCTGGAGACCCAGTACTTC	CSARDLVNLETQYF